The rows below give T cell receptor beta chains drawn from one sample of a study of regulatory T cells in long-lasting Graves disease. TCRdb reanalysed the multiplex PCR reads using MiXCR and keeps one entry per CDR3 protein. The table shows some 330,000 distinct CDR3 sequences, with approximately 25% occurring only once. Sequenced material: peripheral blood mononuclear cells (PBMCs), taken when the disease was refractory, from a patient treated with antithyroid drugs. Receptors were obtained from a woman between 40 and 55 years old with Graves disease. CDR3s include the opening cysteine and the closing phenylalanine or tryptophan. The order of the fields is CDR3 length, V gene, D gene, clone size, J gene, CDR3 DNA, CDR3 protein. The D gene is left open where the match is weak. Rows may omit the clone size; those that give it use once, few, many or a size class.

len: 16; v_gene: TRBV11-2; d_gene: TRBD1; abundance: few; j_gene: TRBJ2-2; CDR3nt: TGTGCCAGCAGCCCCCTCAGGGGGTCGAACACCGGGGAGCTGTTTTTT; CDR3aa: CASSPLRGSNTGELFF
len: 16; v_gene: TRBV6-2/TRBV6-3; d_gene: NA; abundance: many; j_gene: TRBJ1-1; CDR3nt: TGTGCCAGCAGTTACTCGACGGGTGGGTCAGGGAGGCGAGCTTTCTTT; CDR3aa: CASSYSTGGSGRRAFF
len: 15; v_gene: TRBV18; d_gene: NA; abundance: NA; j_gene: TRBJ1-1; CDR3nt: TGTGCCAGCTCACCACTTGATGGGGGGGCAACTGAAGCTTTCTTT; CDR3aa: CASSPLDGGATEAFF
len: 16; v_gene: TRBV5-1; d_gene: TRBD1; abundance: NA; j_gene: TRBJ1-1; CDR3nt: TGCGCCAGCAGCTTGGGGCCATCGACAGGGGAGGCTGAAGCTTTCTTT; CDR3aa: CASSLGPSTGEAEAFF
len: 15; v_gene: TRBV20-1; d_gene: NA; abundance: NA; j_gene: TRBJ2-6; CDR3nt: TGCAGTGCTAGACGCTCTAGCTCTGGGGCCAACGTCCTGACTTTC; CDR3aa: CSARRSSSGANVLTF
len: 15; v_gene: TRBV28; d_gene: TRBD1; abundance: NA; j_gene: TRBJ2-7; CDR3nt: TGTGCCAGCAGCAAACCCGGGGGGACAGGGGACGAGCAGTACTTC; CDR3aa: CASSKPGGTGDEQYF
len: 15; v_gene: TRBV11-2; d_gene: TRBD2; abundance: many; j_gene: TRBJ2-7; CDR3nt: TGTGCCAGCAGGCCCCTTTCATCAGGGAGGGGTGAGCAGTACTTC; CDR3aa: CASRPLSSGRGEQYF
len: 16; v_gene: TRBV7-8; d_gene: NA; abundance: many; j_gene: TRBJ1-1; CDR3nt: TGTGCCAGCAGCTTAGCAGGGCGCCAGTCGAACACTGAAGCTTTCTTT; CDR3aa: CASSLAGRQSNTEAFF
len: 15; v_gene: TRBV29-1; d_gene: TRBD1; abundance: NA; j_gene: TRBJ1-2; CDR3nt: TGCAGCGTTGAAGTTAGGGACAGGGGAAACTATGGCTACACCTTC; CDR3aa: CSVEVRDRGNYGYTF
len: 14; v_gene: TRBV12-3/TRBV12-4; d_gene: NA; abundance: NA; j_gene: TRBJ1-1; CDR3nt: TGTGCCAGCAGGGCAGGGTTTGCGAACACTGAAGCTTTCTTT; CDR3aa: CASRAGFANTEAFF
len: 14; v_gene: TRBV29-1; d_gene: NA; abundance: many; j_gene: TRBJ1-1; CDR3nt: TGCAGCGTTGAACAAAACAGGGCGAACACTGAAGCTTTCTTT; CDR3aa: CSVEQNRANTEAFF
len: 15; v_gene: TRBV28; d_gene: TRBD1; abundance: many; j_gene: TRBJ1-2; CDR3nt: TGTGCCAGCAGTTTCGGCAGGGGGAACGGCTATGGCTACACCTTC; CDR3aa: CASSFGRGNGYGYTF
len: 14; v_gene: TRBV13; d_gene: NA; abundance: many; j_gene: TRBJ1-5; CDR3nt: TGTGCCAGCAGCTTCGGCAGGGCCTATCAGCCCCAGCATTTT; CDR3aa: CASSFGRAYQPQHF
len: 15; v_gene: TRBV25-1; d_gene: NA; abundance: few; j_gene: TRBJ2-1; CDR3nt: TGTGCCAGCAGTGATTGGACCGAATCCTACAATGAGCAGTTCTTC; CDR3aa: CASSDWTESYNEQFF
len: 16; v_gene: TRBV11-2; d_gene: TRBD1; abundance: many; j_gene: TRBJ2-2; CDR3nt: TGTGCCAGCAGCTTAGATACAGGGGTTAACACCGGGGAGCTGTTTTTT; CDR3aa: CASSLDTGVNTGELFF
len: 15; v_gene: TRBV7-2; d_gene: NA; abundance: many; j_gene: TRBJ1-1; CDR3nt: TGTGCCAGCAGCTTAGTGGGGGCGGTGAACACTGAAGCTTTCTTT; CDR3aa: CASSLVGAVNTEAFF
len: 14; v_gene: TRBV9; d_gene: NA; abundance: NA; j_gene: TRBJ1-2; CDR3nt: TGTGCCAGCAGCGGAGACAGTTTCGGCTATGGCTACACCTTC; CDR3aa: CASSGDSFGYGYTF
len: 12; v_gene: TRBV30; d_gene: NA; abundance: NA; j_gene: TRBJ1-1; CDR3nt: TGTGCCTGGGAGACAGGGAACACTGAAGCTTTCTTT; CDR3aa: CAWETGNTEAFF
len: 17; v_gene: TRBV7-2; d_gene: TRBD2; abundance: NA; j_gene: TRBJ2-7; CDR3nt: TGTGCCAGCAGCTTAGTTGCTAGCGGGAGATCTCTTTACGAGCAGTACTTC; CDR3aa: CASSLVASGRSLYEQYF
len: 15; v_gene: TRBV2; d_gene: TRBD1; abundance: many; j_gene: TRBJ2-7; CDR3nt: TGTGCCAGCAGTCGATCCGGGACAGGTAACCACGAGCAGTACTTC; CDR3aa: CASSRSGTGNHEQYF
len: 15; v_gene: TRBV2; d_gene: NA; abundance: NA; j_gene: TRBJ2-3; CDR3nt: TGTGCCAGCAGTGAGTCGCTAGCGAAAACAGATACGCAGTATTTT; CDR3aa: CASSESLAKTDTQYF
len: 13; v_gene: TRBV20-1; d_gene: NA; abundance: NA; j_gene: TRBJ2-2; CDR3nt: TGCAGTGCCCGGGACTCTATCACCGGGGAGCTGTTTTTT; CDR3aa: CSARDSITGELFF
len: 14; v_gene: TRBV27; d_gene: NA; abundance: many; j_gene: TRBJ1-1; CDR3nt: TGTGCCAGCAGTCCCTCGACAGTAAGGACTGAAGCTTTCTTT; CDR3aa: CASSPSTVRTEAFF
len: 16; v_gene: TRBV7-3; d_gene: NA; abundance: few; j_gene: TRBJ2-5; CDR3nt: TGTGCCAGCAGCTTACGACCCCGGGGACTCCAAGAGACCCAGTACTTC; CDR3aa: CASSLRPRGLQETQYF
len: 12; v_gene: TRBV12-3/TRBV12-4; d_gene: NA; abundance: NA; j_gene: TRBJ1-2; CDR3nt: TGTGCCAGCAGTTCGACGACTCTTGGCTACACCTTC; CDR3aa: CASSSTTLGYTF
len: 13; v_gene: TRBV2; d_gene: TRBD1; abundance: NA; j_gene: TRBJ1-2; CDR3nt: TGTGCCAGCAGCGTCGGACAGGGGCCTGGCTACACCTTC; CDR3aa: CASSVGQGPGYTF
len: 15; v_gene: TRBV28; d_gene: NA; abundance: NA; j_gene: TRBJ1-5; CDR3nt: TGTGCCAGCAGTTTATTTTATTTGGGTACGCAGCCCCAGCATTTT; CDR3aa: CASSLFYLGTQPQHF
len: 12; v_gene: TRBV4-1; d_gene: NA; abundance: few; j_gene: TRBJ2-1; CDR3nt: TGCGCCAGCAGCCATTTATCCAGTGAGCAGTTCTTC; CDR3aa: CASSHLSSEQFF
len: 15; v_gene: TRBV29-1; d_gene: NA; abundance: many; j_gene: TRBJ2-7; CDR3nt: TGCAGCGTTGAAGGGAGTACGGAGAGCTCCTACGAGCAGTACTTC; CDR3aa: CSVEGSTESSYEQYF
len: 15; v_gene: TRBV10-3; d_gene: TRBD1; abundance: NA; j_gene: TRBJ1-2; CDR3nt: TGTGCCATCAGTGAGTCGTCAGGGACAGGGAGTCGCTACACCTTC; CDR3aa: CAISESSGTGSRYTF
len: 14; v_gene: TRBV11-2; d_gene: NA; abundance: many; j_gene: TRBJ2-7; CDR3nt: TGTGCCAGCAGCTTGACCTTTAGCTCCTACGAGCAGTACTTC; CDR3aa: CASSLTFSSYEQYF
len: 17; v_gene: TRBV5-1; d_gene: NA; abundance: NA; j_gene: TRBJ2-7; CDR3nt: TGCGCCAGCAGCAATTCCTCGACCCACAGGAGAACCTACGAGCAGTACTTC; CDR3aa: CASSNSSTHRRTYEQYF
len: 15; v_gene: TRBV7-9; d_gene: NA; abundance: NA; j_gene: TRBJ1-1; CDR3nt: TGTGCCAGCAGCTTAGAGCTAGACCCTAGGACTGAAGCTTTCTTT; CDR3aa: CASSLELDPRTEAFF
len: 13; v_gene: TRBV11-2; d_gene: NA; abundance: many; j_gene: TRBJ2-2; CDR3nt: TGTGCCAGCAGTATAGTGGACACCGGGGAGCTGTTTTTT; CDR3aa: CASSIVDTGELFF
len: 14; v_gene: TRBV12-3/TRBV12-4; d_gene: NA; abundance: many; j_gene: TRBJ2-5; CDR3nt: TGTGCCAGCAGTTTAGAACGTAGCCAAGAGACCCAGTACTTC; CDR3aa: CASSLERSQETQYF
len: 12; v_gene: TRBV20-1; d_gene: TRBD2; abundance: many; j_gene: TRBJ2-5; CDR3nt: TGCAGTGCTACTTATAGCGGGAGGGCCCGATACTTC; CDR3aa: CSATYSGRARYF
len: 11; v_gene: TRBV2; d_gene: NA; abundance: few; j_gene: TRBJ2-3; CDR3nt: TGTGCCAGCAGATACACAGATACGCAGTATTTT; CDR3aa: CASRYTDTQYF
len: 15; v_gene: TRBV29-1; d_gene: TRBD2; abundance: NA; j_gene: TRBJ2-3; CDR3nt: TGCAGCGTTGAGGGGACTAGCGGGAGGAAGGATACGCAGTATTTT; CDR3aa: CSVEGTSGRKDTQYF
len: 14; v_gene: TRBV11-1; d_gene: TRBD2; abundance: many; j_gene: TRBJ2-1; CDR3nt: TGTGCCAGCAGCTTAGGACTAGCTTACAATGAGCAGTTCTTC; CDR3aa: CASSLGLAYNEQFF
len: 14; v_gene: TRBV19; d_gene: NA; abundance: NA; j_gene: TRBJ1-1; CDR3nt: TGTGCCAGTAGGGACACTTCTAAAGACACTGAAGCTTTCTTT; CDR3aa: CASRDTSKDTEAFF
len: 13; v_gene: TRBV29-1; d_gene: NA; abundance: NA; j_gene: TRBJ2-5; CDR3nt: TGCAGCGTTGATACGGGAGATCGGGAGACCCAGTACTTC; CDR3aa: CSVDTGDRETQYF
len: 14; v_gene: TRBV6-1; d_gene: TRBD2; abundance: NA; j_gene: TRBJ2-2; CDR3nt: TGTGCCAGCAGCCGGGAGGCGGGCACCGGGGAGCTGTTTTTT; CDR3aa: CASSREAGTGELFF
len: 13; v_gene: TRBV30; d_gene: NA; abundance: few; j_gene: TRBJ1-1; CDR3nt: TGTGCCTGGAGCATGACACCGAACACTGAAGCTTTCTTT; CDR3aa: CAWSMTPNTEAFF
len: 15; v_gene: TRBV20-1; d_gene: TRBD1; abundance: few; j_gene: TRBJ2-3; CDR3nt: TGCAGTGCTAGTTGGGGGACAGTGGCCGAGGATACGCAGTATTTT; CDR3aa: CSASWGTVAEDTQYF
len: 14; v_gene: TRBV2; d_gene: NA; abundance: NA; j_gene: TRBJ2-2; CDR3nt: TGTGCCAGCAGTGCAGATTCAAACACCGGGGAGCTGTTTTTT; CDR3aa: CASSADSNTGELFF
len: 14; v_gene: TRBV12-3/TRBV12-4; d_gene: NA; abundance: few; j_gene: TRBJ1-1; CDR3nt: TGTGCCAGCAGTCCGCTGGACAGTAGCACTGAAGCTTTCTTT; CDR3aa: CASSPLDSSTEAFF
len: 14; v_gene: TRBV28; d_gene: NA; abundance: NA; j_gene: TRBJ2-7; CDR3nt: TGTGCCAGCAGTTACGTCCGGGACTTTTACGAGCAGTACTTC; CDR3aa: CASSYVRDFYEQYF
len: 15; v_gene: TRBV2; d_gene: NA; abundance: NA; j_gene: TRBJ1-1; CDR3nt: TGTGCCAGCAGCGCCTTAGTGAAGGTGAACACTGAAGCTTTCTTT; CDR3aa: CASSALVKVNTEAFF
len: 13; v_gene: TRBV5-1; d_gene: NA; abundance: NA; j_gene: TRBJ2-7; CDR3nt: TGCGCCAGCAGCTTTTCTCCCACGTGGGAGCAGTACTTC; CDR3aa: CASSFSPTWEQYF
len: 14; v_gene: TRBV6-1; d_gene: TRBD1; abundance: NA; j_gene: TRBJ2-7; CDR3nt: TGTGCCAGCAATCCAGGGGGCATCCCCTACGAGCAGTACTTC; CDR3aa: CASNPGGIPYEQYF
len: 14; v_gene: TRBV5-1; d_gene: NA; abundance: many; j_gene: TRBJ2-2; CDR3nt: TGCGCCAGCAGCACGGGACTCACCACCGGGGAGCTGTTTTTT; CDR3aa: CASSTGLTTGELFF